Listed below are T cell receptor beta chains from one sample, sequenced in a study of blood T cell repertoires in COVID-19. Profiled with immunoSEQ multiplex PCR; TCRdb holds only in-frame clones, not every one. Of approximately 94,000 clones listed, just under 80% were seen once; the top ten hold about 12%. Sample: peripheral blood. These receptors all stem from a woman in her seventies with acute or convalescent COVID-19. The CDR3 runs from the conserved cysteine through the conserved F or W. A D gene is named only where the DNA matches it firmly. Clone size is shown for a subset of rows, as once, few, many or a class of expanded clone.

V gene	clone size	D gene	J gene	CDR3 protein	CDR3 DNA
TRBV15	NA	TRBD2	TRBJ2-2	CATSRDLIAGGPNTGELFF	TGTGCCACCAGCAGAGATCTGATAGCGGGGGGGCCTAACACCGGGGAGCTGTTTTTT
TRBV7-6	NA	NA	TRBJ1-1	CASSLEPGLNTEAFF	TGTGCCAGCAGCTTAGAGCCAGGGCTGAACACTGAAGCTTTCTTT
TRBV19	few	TRBD1	TRBJ1-6	CATSTGEIGYNSPLHF	TGTGCCACCAGCACAGGGGAAATAGGGTATAATTCACCCCTCCACTTT
TRBV19	few	NA	TRBJ2-5	CASSIVGRGLETQYF	TGTGCCAGTAGTATAGTGGGAAGGGGGTTGGAGACCCAGTACTTC
TRBV5-4	NA	TRBD1	TRBJ1-4	CASSNTGTGGEKLFF	TGTGCCAGCAGCAACACCGGGACAGGTGGTGAAAAACTGTTTTTT
TRBV19	NA	NA	TRBJ2-3	CASRRSGRTDTQYF	TGTGCCAGTAGACGAAGCGGGCGCACAGATACGCAGTATTTT
TRBV5-1	NA	TRBD1	TRBJ2-1	CASSLIPGQIYNEQFF	TGCGCCAGCAGCCTAATACCGGGACAGATATACAATGAGCAGTTCTTC
TRBV7-3	NA	TRBD2	TRBJ2-1	CASSSSGTSGGAGQFF	TGTGCCAGCAGCTCCTCCGGGACTAGCGGGGGGGCGGGGCAGTTCTTC
TRBV7-2	NA	NA	TRBJ2-1	CASSLSTQESIEQFF	TGTGCCAGCAGCTTAAGTACTCAAGAGTCGATTGAGCAGTTCTTC
TRBV10-3	NA	TRBD2	TRBJ2-3	CAISESVDGGATDTQYF	TGTGCCATCAGTGAGTCGGTTGACGGGGGGGCCACAGATACGCAGTATTTT
TRBV3-1/TRBV3-2	NA	NA	TRBJ2-3	CASSQDRSGGADTQYF	TGTGCCAGCAGCCAAGACAGGTCGGGGGGCGCCGATACGCAGTATTTT
TRBV7-6	few	NA	TRBJ1-3	CASSSGGPGELRLTGNTIYF	TGTGCCAGCAGCTCCGGTGGGCCAGGGGAGCTTAGGTTAACTGGAAACACCATATATTTT
TRBV19	NA	TRBD1	TRBJ1-4	CASCATRQGKEKLFF	TGTGCCAGTTGCGCAACCCGACAGGGGAAGGAAAAACTGTTTTTT
TRBV19	NA	NA	TRBJ2-5	CASRSLGQQETQYF	TGTGCCAGTAGATCCCTTGGTCAGCAAGAGACCCAGTACTTC
TRBV30	NA	NA	TRBJ1-1	CAWSTRDTEAFF	TGTGCCTGGAGTACGCGAGACACTGAAGCTTTCTTT
TRBV4-2	NA	TRBD2	TRBJ2-3	CASSQALAGGTDTQYF	TGTGCCAGCAGCCAAGCTCTAGCGGGGGGCACAGATACGCAGTATTTT
TRBV4-2	NA	TRBD1	TRBJ2-1	CASSQGAGQGFNEQFF	TGTGCCAGCAGCCAAGGGGCGGGACAGGGCTTCAATGAGCAGTTCTTC
TRBV10-3	NA	NA	TRBJ2-5	CAIREREETQYF	TGTGCCATCAGAGAGCGAGAGGAGACCCAGTACTTC
TRBV18	NA	TRBD1	TRBJ1-4	CASSQGQGTNEKLFF	TGTGCCAGCTCCCAAGGACAGGGAACTAATGAAAAACTGTTTTTT
TRBV6-5	NA	NA	TRBJ1-5	CASSHQESNQPQHF	TGTGCCAGCAGTCACCAGGAAAGCAATCAGCCCCAGCATTTT
TRBV6-5	NA	NA	TRBJ1-2	CASTSVGANYGYTF	TGTGCCAGCACCTCGGTCGGGGCTAACTATGGCTACACCTTC
TRBV2	NA	TRBD1	TRBJ1-4	CASSELGTGANEKLFF	TGTGCCAGCAGTGAACTGGGGACAGGGGCTAATGAAAAACTGTTTTTT
TRBV10-2	NA	NA	TRBJ2-3	CASSDGGATDTQYF	TGCGCCAGCAGTGATGGGGGGGCGACAGATACGCAGTATTTT
TRBV7-9	NA	TRBD2	TRBJ2-2	CASPQQGGTHTGELFF	TGTGCCAGCCCCCAGCAGGGAGGGACTCACACCGGGGAGCTGTTTTTT
TRBV6-5	NA	NA	TRBJ2-2	CASYPGNTGELFF	TGTGCCAGTTACCCCGGGAACACCGGGGAGCTGTTTTTT
TRBV7-9	few	NA	TRBJ1-1	CASRLAEAFF	TGTGCCAGCAGACTAGCCGAAGCTTTCTTT
TRBV7-2	NA	TRBD2	TRBJ2-1	CASSLQRGADEQFF	TGTGCCAGCAGCTTGCAGCGGGGGGCGGATGAGCAGTTCTTC
TRBV30	NA	NA	TRBJ2-3	CAWSTGHSSTDTQYF	TGTGCCTGGAGTACGGGACATTCATCCACAGATACGCAGTATTTT
TRBV30	NA	NA	TRBJ1-2	CAWSVGEYGYTF	TGTGCCTGGAGTGTTGGGGAGTATGGCTACACCTTC
TRBV6-5	NA	NA	TRBJ1-4	CASHNLASNEKLFF	TGTGCCAGCCATAACCTAGCGAGTAATGAAAAACTGTTTTTT
TRBV28	NA	NA	TRBJ1-4	CASSEGGRSEKLFF	TGTGCCAGCAGCGAAGGAGGGCGCAGTGAAAAACTGTTTTTT
TRBV15	few	NA	TRBJ1-5	CATSRGNEGNQPQHF	TGTGCCACCAGCAGAGGAAACGAGGGCAATCAGCCCCAGCATTTT
TRBV6-1	NA	TRBD1	TRBJ1-3	CASSKAGTASMSSGYTIYF	TGTGCCAGCAGTAAAGCCGGGACAGCATCTATGAGCTCGGGGTACACCATATATTTT
TRBV6-2/TRBV6-3	NA	TRBD2	TRBJ2-2	CASSYYSGGNGELFF	TGTGCCAGCAGTTACTACTCGGGGGGGAACGGGGAGCTGTTTTTT
TRBV2	few	NA	TRBJ1-1	CASSAEGGTNTEAFF	TGTGCCAGCTCTGCGGAGGGCGGGACGAACACTGAAGCTTTCTTT
TRBV19	NA	NA	TRBJ2-7	CASSDTGTFPYEQYF	TGTGCCAGTAGTGACACTGGGACTTTCCCCTACGAGCAGTACTTC
TRBV11-2	once	TRBD2	TRBJ2-7	CASSFASGVPGEQYF	TGTGCCAGCAGCTTCGCTAGCGGGGTGCCTGGAGAGCAGTACTTC
TRBV5-6	NA	TRBD1	TRBJ2-5	CASSAAGTVGKTQYF	TGTGCCAGCAGCGCCGCCGGGACAGTCGGGAAGACCCAGTACTTC
TRBV30	NA	NA	TRBJ2-7	CAWSVYSYEQYF	TGTGCCTGGAGTGTATACTCCTACGAGCAGTACTTC
TRBV5-1	NA	NA	TRBJ2-2	CASSFGGTYTGELFF	TGCGCCAGCAGCTTTGGTGGGACTTACACCGGGGAGCTGTTTTTT
TRBV9	NA	TRBD1	TRBJ2-3	CASSSSLSDRVGDTQYF	TGTGCCAGCAGCTCTAGTCTTTCGGACAGGGTAGGAGATACGCAGTATTTT
TRBV5-4	NA	TRBD2	TRBJ2-2	CASTPGGTSLHTGELFF	TGTGCCAGCACTCCTGGGGGGACTAGCCTTCACACCGGGGAGCTGTTTTTT
TRBV18	NA	NA	TRBJ2-7	CASSPTRGRSYEQYF	TGTGCCAGCTCACCAACGCGGGGCCGTTCCTACGAGCAGTACTTC
TRBV28	NA	TRBD1	TRBJ1-4	CASSPRTGYAEKLFF	TGTGCCAGCAGCCCAAGGACAGGGTACGCTGAAAAACTGTTTTTT
TRBV18	NA	TRBD1	TRBJ1-1	CASSPGQGYTEAFF	TGTGCCAGCTCACCGGGACAGGGTTACACTGAAGCTTTCTTT
TRBV11-2	NA	NA	TRBJ1-6	CASSFIGEEVIGFSPLHF	TGTGCCAGCAGCTTTATAGGGGAGGAGGTTATAGGTTTTTCACCCCTCCACTTT
TRBV19	NA	NA	TRBJ1-3	CASSVQGYASSGNTIYF	TGTGCCAGTAGTGTCCAGGGGTATGCCAGCTCTGGAAACACCATATATTTT
TRBV9	few	TRBD1	TRBJ2-2	CASSVVGQGVAGELFF	TGTGCCAGCAGCGTAGTTGGACAGGGGGTTGCCGGGGAGCTGTTTTTT
TRBV24-1	NA	NA	TRBJ1-2	CATSDLEGHLGGYTF	TGTGCCACCAGTGATTTGGAGGGACACCTTGGCGGCTACACCTTC
TRBV28	NA	NA	TRBJ1-5	CATTQFRVQPQHF	TGTGCCACGACACAGTTCAGGGTCCAGCCCCAGCATTTT
TRBV21-1	NA	NA	TRBJ2-7	CASSKVFRRGDSSYEQYF	TGTGCCAGCAGCAAAGTCTTCAGGAGGGGGGACAGCTCCTACGAGCAGTACTTC
TRBV19	NA	NA	TRBJ1-2	CASSQENNYGYTF	TGTGCCAGTAGTCAGGAAAATAACTATGGCTACACCTTC
TRBV9	NA	NA	TRBJ1-1	CASSVGQDTEAFF	TGTGCCAGCAGCGTGGGACAAGACACTGAAGCTTTCTTT
TRBV2	NA	NA	TRBJ2-2	CASTTAVNTGELFF	TGTGCCAGCACCACGGCGGTCAACACCGGGGAGCTGTTTTTT
TRBV7-2	NA	NA	TRBJ1-5	CASSPGGYSNQPQHF	TGTGCCAGCAGCCCCGGGGGTTATAGCAATCAGCCCCAGCATTTT
TRBV6-2/TRBV6-3	NA	TRBD1	TRBJ2-1	CASSYAGQATYEQFF	TGTGCCAGCAGTTACGCTGGACAGGCGACGTATGAGCAGTTCTTC
TRBV4-3	few	NA	TRBJ2-3	CASSQGLGGQYF	TGCGCCAGCAGCCAGGGGTTGGGAGGGCAGTATTTT